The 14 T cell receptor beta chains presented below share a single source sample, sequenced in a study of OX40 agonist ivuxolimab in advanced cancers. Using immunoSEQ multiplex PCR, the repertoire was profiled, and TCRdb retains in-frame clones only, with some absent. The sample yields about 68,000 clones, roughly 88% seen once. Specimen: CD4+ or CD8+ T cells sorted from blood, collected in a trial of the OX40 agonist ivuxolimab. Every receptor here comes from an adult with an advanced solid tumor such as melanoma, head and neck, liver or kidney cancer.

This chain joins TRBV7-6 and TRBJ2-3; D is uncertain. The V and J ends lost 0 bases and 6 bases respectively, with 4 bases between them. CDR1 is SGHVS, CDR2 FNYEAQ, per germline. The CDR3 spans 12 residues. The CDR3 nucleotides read TGTGCCAGCAGCTTAGCGGCGGATACGCAGTATTTT. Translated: CASSLAADTQYF.

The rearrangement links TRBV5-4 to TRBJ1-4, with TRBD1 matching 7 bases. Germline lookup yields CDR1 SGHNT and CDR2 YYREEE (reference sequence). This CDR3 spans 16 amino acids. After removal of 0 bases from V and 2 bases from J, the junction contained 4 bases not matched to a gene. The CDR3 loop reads CASSLGQGVTNEKLFF. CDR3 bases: TGTGCCAGCAGCTTGGGGCAGGGGGTGACTAATGAAAAACTGTTTTTT.

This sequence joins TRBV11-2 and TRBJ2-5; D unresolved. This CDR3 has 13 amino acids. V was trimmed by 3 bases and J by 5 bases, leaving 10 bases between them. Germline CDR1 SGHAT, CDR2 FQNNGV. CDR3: CASSLDVRETQYF. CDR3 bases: TGTGCCAGCAGCTTGGACGTTAGGGAGACCCAGTACTTC.

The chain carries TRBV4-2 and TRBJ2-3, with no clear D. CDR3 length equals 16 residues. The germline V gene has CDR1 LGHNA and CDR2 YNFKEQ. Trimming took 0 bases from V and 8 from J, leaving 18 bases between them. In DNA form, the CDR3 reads TGTGCCAGCAGCCAAGACTCCAACGGTCTGGTGGGTACGCAGTATTTT. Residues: CASSQDSNGLVGTQYF.

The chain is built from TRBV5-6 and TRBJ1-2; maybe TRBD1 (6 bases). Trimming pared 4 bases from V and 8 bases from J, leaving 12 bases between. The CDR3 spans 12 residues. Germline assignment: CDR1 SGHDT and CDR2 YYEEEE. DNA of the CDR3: TGTGCCAGCAGCAGAGGACAGTTAGGCTACACCTTC. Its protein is CASSRGQLGYTF.

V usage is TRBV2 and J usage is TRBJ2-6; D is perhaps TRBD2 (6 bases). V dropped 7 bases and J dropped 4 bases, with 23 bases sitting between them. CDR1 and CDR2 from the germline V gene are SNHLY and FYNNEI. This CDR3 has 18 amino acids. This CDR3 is CASTSPETSASGANVLTF. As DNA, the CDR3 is TGTGCCAGCACCAGCCCCGAGACTAGTGCCTCCGGGGCCAACGTCCTGACTTTC.

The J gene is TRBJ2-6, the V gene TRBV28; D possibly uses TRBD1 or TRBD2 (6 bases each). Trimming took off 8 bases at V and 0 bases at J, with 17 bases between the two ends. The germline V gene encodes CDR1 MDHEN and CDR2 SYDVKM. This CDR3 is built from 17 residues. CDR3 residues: CASEGGWGSSGANVLTF. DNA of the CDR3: TGTGCCAGCGAGGGGGGTTGGGGAAGCTCTGGGGCCAACGTCCTGACTTTC.

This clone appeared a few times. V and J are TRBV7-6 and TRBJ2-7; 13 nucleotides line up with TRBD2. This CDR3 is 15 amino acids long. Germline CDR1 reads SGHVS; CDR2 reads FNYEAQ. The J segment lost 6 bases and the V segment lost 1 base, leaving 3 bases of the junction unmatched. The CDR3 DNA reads TGTGCCAGCAGCTTAGGGACTAGCGGGAGCAGCGAGCAGTACTTC. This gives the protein CASSLGTSGSSEQYF.

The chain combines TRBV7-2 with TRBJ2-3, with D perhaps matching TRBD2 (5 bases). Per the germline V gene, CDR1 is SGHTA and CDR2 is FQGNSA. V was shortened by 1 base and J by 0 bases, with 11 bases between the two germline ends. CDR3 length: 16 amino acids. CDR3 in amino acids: CASSLDLRASTDTQYF. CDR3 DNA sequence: TGTGCCAGCAGCTTAGATTTGCGGGCAAGCACAGATACGCAGTATTTT.

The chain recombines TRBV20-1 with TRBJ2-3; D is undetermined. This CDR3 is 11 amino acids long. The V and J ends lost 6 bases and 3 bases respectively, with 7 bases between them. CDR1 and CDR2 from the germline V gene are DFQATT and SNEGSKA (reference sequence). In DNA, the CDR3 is TGCAGTGCGACCCGAACAGATACGCAGTATTTT. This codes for CSATRTDTQYF.

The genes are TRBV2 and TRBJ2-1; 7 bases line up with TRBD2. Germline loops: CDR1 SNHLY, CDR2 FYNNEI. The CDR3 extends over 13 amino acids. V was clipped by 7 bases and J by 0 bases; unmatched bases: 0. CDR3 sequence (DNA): TGTGCCAGCACGGGGGGCTCCTACAATGAGCAGTTCTTC. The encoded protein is CASTGGSYNEQFF.

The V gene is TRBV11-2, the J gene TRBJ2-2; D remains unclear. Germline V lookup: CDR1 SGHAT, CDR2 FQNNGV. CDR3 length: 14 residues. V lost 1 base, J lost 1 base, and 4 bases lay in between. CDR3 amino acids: CASSLGRNTGELFF. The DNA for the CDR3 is TGTGCCAGCAGCTTAGGACGGAACACCGGGGAGCTGTTTTTT.

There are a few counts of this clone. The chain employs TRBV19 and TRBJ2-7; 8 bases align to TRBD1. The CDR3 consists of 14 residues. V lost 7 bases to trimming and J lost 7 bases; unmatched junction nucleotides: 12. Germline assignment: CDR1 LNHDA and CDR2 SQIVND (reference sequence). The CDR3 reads CASNNSSRDREQYF. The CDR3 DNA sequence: TGTGCCAGTAATAACTCTTCCCGGGACAGGGAGCAGTACTTC.

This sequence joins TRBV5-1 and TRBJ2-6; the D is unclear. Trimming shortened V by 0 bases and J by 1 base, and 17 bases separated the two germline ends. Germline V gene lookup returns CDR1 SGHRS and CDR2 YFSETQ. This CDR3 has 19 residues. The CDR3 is CASSLDFTSLGSGANVLTF. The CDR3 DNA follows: TGCGCCAGCAGCTTGGACTTCACTTCCTTGGGATCTGGGGCCAACGTCCTGACTTTC.